Presented here are 5 T cell receptor beta chains from one specimen sequenced in a study of radiotherapy plus CTLA-4 blockade in lung cancer. TCRdb keeps only in-frame clones here, not all; method: immunoSEQ multiplex PCR. This table has tens of thousands of clones, roughly 80% appearing once. The sequencing used peripheral blood, collected from a patient treated with radiotherapy plus ipilimumab. The receptor set was obtained from a human donor with non-small cell lung cancer who had a complete response to radiotherapy plus ipilimumab.

The chain is built from TRBV23-1 and TRBJ2-1; 7 nucleotides agree with TRBD2. TRBV23-1 is an open reading frame, and its role is uncertain. J was trimmed by 0 bases and V by 7 bases; bases with no gene match: 9. This CDR3 has 16 amino acids. The CDR3 nucleotides are TGCGCCAGCAAGCTGGCGGGAGAGAGCTCCTACAATGAGCAGTTCTTC. As protein: CASKLAGESSYNEQFF.

The rearrangement joins TRBV7-8 to TRBJ2-7; a weak D match, TRBD2 (5 bases). The CDR3 runs 15 residues. Trimming removed 10 bases from V and 0 bases from J, with 19 bases in between. CDR1 and CDR2 from the germline V gene are SGHVS and FQNEAQ. The CDR3 is CAIVDRESGSYEQYF. The CDR3 DNA reads TGTGCCATAGTTGATCGGGAAAGCGGCTCCTACGAGCAGTACTTC.

The V and J genes are TRBV2 and TRBJ2-6, with D hard to call. Germline V gives CDR1 SNHLY, CDR2 FYNNEI. The CDR3 runs to 15 residues. V lost 6 bases to trimming and J lost 0 bases, with 9 bases between them. The CDR3 nucleotides read TGTGCCAGCAGGGCAACAAGCTCTGGGGCCAACGTCCTGACTTTC. It translates to CASRATSSGANVLTF.

On this clone itself: This CDR3 is also generated by other DNA sequences in the sample. This chain joins TRBV7-9 and TRBJ2-3, with 11 bases fitting TRBD2. Per the germline V gene, CDR1 is SEHNR and CDR2 is FQNEAQ (reference sequence). This CDR3 spans 15 amino acids. The J segment lost 2 bases and the V segment lost 5 bases, leaving 3 bases of the junction unmatched. Written as DNA, the CDR3 is TGTGCCAGCAGCCTACTAGCGGGAGTCACAGATACGCAGTATTTT. It codes for CASSLLAGVTDTQYF. The full variable domain, completed using reference TRBV7-9 and TRBJ2-3, is DTGVSQNPRHKITKRGQNVTFRCDPISEHNRLYWYRQTLGQGPEFLTYFQNEAQLEKSRLLSDRFSAERPKGSFSTLEIQRTEQGDSAMYLCASSLLAGVTDTQYFGPGTRLTVL.

The rearrangement links TRBV7-9 to TRBJ2-3; D is possibly TRBD2 (6 bases). Trimming stripped 1 base from V and 3 bases from J, with 17 bases between. Per the germline V gene, CDR1 is SEHNR and CDR2 is FQNEAQ (reference sequence). The CDR3 loop spans 17 amino acids. The CDR3 coding sequence is TGTGCCAGCAGCTTAGGGACGGCGGGGCCCTATACAGATACGCAGTATTTT. Translated: CASSLGTAGPYTDTQYF.